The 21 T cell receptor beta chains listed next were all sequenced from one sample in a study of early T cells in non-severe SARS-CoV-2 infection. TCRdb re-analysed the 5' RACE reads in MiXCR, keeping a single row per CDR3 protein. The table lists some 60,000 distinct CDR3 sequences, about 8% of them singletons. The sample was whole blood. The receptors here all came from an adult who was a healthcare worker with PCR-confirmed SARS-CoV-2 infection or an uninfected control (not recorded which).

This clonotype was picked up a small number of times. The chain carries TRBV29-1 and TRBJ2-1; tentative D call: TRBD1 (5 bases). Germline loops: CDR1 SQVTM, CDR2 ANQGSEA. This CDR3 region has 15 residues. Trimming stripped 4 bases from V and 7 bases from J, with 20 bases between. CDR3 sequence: CSVVPVGQVQNEQFF. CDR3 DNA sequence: TGCAGCGTTGTCCCCGTGGGGCAGGTTCAGAATGAGCAGTTCTTC.

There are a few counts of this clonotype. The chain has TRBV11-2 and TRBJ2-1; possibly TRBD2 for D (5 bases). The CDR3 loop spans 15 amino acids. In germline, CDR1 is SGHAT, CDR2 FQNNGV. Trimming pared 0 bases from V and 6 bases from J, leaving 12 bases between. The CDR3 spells CASSLENYRGNEQFF. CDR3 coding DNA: TGTGCCAGCAGCTTAGAGAACTACCGGGGCAATGAGCAGTTCTTC.

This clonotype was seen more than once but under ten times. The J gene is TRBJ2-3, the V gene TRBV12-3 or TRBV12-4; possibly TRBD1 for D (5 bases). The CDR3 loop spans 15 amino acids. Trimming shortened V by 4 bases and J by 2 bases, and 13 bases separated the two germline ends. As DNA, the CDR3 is TGTGCCAGCAGTTCGACCGTGGGGCCCACAGATACGCAGTATTTT. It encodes CASSSTVGPTDTQYF.

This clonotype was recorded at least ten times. The DNA of the CDR3 is TGTGCCACCAGTGTCAGGGACCATGTCTATGAGCAGTTCTTC. It encodes CATSVRDHVYEQFF. V gene TRBV24-1 combines with J gene TRBJ2-1; possibly TRBD1 or TRBD2 for D (5 bases each). CDR3 length: 14 residues. The ends were cut back, 5 bases at V and 8 bases at J, with 15 bases in the middle. Looked up from germline, CDR1 is KGHDR and CDR2 is SFDVKD.

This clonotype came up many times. CDR3 sequence reads: CSAPESGFGETQYF. The CDR3 nucleotides read TGCAGTGCGCCGGAATCCGGCTTCGGGGAGACCCAGTACTTC. This chain connects TRBV20-1 to TRBJ2-5; D unclear. The germline V and J ends were trimmed by 6 bases and 5 bases, with 19 bases remaining between them. This CDR3 spans 14 amino acids. The germline V gene encodes CDR1 DFQATT and CDR2 SNEGSKA (reference sequence).

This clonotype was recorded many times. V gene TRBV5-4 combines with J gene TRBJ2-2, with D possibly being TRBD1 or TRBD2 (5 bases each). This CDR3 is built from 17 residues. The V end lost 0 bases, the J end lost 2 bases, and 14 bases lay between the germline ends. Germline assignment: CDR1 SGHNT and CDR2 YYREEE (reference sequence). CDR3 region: CASSLAGARANTGELFF. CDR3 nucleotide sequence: TGTGCCAGCAGCTTGGCCGGGGCTAGAGCTAACACCGGGGAGCTGTTTTTT. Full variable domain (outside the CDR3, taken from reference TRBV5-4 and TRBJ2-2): ETGVTQSPTHLIKTRGQQVTLRCSSQSGHNTVSWYQQALGQGPQFIFQYYREEENGRGNFPPRFSGLQFPNYSSELNVNALELDDSALYLCASSLAGARANTGELFFGEGSRLTVL.

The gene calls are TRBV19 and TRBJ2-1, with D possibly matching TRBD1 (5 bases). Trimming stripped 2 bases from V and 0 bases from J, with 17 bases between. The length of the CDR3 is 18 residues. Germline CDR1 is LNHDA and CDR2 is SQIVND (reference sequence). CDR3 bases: TGTGCCAGTAGTATAATGGGTCAGGGCCTAAGCTCCTACAATGAGCAGTTCTTC. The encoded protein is CASSIMGQGLSSYNEQFF.

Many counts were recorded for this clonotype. The DNA for the CDR3 is TGTGCCATCAGTGTTTCCGGGGCGGTAAGCACAGATACGCAGTATTTT. As protein: CAISVSGAVSTDTQYF. J is TRBJ2-3 and V is TRBV10-3; D is perhaps TRBD1 or TRBD2 (5 bases each). Trimming took 4 bases from V and 0 from J, leaving 14 bases between them. The CDR3 sequence is 16 residues long. In germline, CDR1 is ENHRY, CDR2 SYGVKD.

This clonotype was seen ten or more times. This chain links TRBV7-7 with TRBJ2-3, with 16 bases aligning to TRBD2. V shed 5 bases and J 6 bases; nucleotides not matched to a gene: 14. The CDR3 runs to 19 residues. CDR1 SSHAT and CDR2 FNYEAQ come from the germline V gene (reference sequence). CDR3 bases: TGTGCCAGCAGCCCGGGACTAGCGGGAGGGCCGGAAGTATTGGATACGCAGTATTTT. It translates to CASSPGLAGGPEVLDTQYF.

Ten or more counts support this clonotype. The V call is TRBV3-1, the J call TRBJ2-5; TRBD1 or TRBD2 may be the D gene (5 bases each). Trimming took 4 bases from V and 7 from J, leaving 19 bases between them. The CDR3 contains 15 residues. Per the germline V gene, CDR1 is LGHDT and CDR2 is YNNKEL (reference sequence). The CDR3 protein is CASSPTGTTRVTQYF. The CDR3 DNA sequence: TGTGCCAGCAGCCCAACCGGGACGACCAGGGTGACCCAGTACTTC.

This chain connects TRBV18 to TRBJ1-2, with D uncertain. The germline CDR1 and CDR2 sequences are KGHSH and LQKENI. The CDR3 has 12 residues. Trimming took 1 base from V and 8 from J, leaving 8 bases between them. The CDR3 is CASSPLTRGYTF. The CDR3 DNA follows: TGTGCCAGCTCACCACTGACAAGAGGCTACACCTTC.

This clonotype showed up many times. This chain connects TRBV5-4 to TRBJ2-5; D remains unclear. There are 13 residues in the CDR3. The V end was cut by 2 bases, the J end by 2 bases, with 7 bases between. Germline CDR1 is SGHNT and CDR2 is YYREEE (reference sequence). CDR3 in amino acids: CASSFPAQETQYF. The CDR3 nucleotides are TGTGCCAGCAGCTTCCCGGCGCAAGAGACCCAGTACTTC.

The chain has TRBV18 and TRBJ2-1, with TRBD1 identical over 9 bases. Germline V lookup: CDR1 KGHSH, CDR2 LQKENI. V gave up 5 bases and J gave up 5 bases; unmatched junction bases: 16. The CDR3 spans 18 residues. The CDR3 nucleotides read TGTGCCAGCTCAGAAGGACAGGGGTTTGCTAAATTGGACAATGAGCAGTTCTTC. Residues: CASSEGQGFAKLDNEQFF.

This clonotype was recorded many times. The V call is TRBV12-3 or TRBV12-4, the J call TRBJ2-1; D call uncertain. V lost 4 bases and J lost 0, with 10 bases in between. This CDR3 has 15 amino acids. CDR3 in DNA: TGTGCCAGCAGTTCGACTTTAAACTCCTACAATGAGCAGTTCTTC. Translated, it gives CASSSTLNSYNEQFF.

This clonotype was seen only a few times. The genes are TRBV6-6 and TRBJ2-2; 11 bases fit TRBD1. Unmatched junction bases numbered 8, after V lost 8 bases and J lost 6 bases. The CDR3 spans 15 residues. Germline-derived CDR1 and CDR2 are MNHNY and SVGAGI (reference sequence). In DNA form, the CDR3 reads TGTGCCAGCCTGGAGGGACAGGGGGTCCCCGGGGAGCTGTTTTTT. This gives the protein CASLEGQGVPGELFF.

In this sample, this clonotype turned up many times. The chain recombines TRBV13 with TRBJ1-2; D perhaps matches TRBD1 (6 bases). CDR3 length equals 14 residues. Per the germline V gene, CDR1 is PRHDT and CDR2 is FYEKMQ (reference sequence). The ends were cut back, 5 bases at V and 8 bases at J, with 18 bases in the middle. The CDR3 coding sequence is TGTGCCAGCAGCCCTGCCTGGACAGCTCCGGGCTACACCTTC. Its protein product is CASSPAWTAPGYTF.

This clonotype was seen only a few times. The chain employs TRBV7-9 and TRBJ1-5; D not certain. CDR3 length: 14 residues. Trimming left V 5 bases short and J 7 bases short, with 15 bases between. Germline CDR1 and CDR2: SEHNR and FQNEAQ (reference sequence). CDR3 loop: CASSPDGIGQPQHF. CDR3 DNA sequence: TGTGCCAGCAGCCCCGACGGAATAGGGCAGCCCCAGCATTTT.

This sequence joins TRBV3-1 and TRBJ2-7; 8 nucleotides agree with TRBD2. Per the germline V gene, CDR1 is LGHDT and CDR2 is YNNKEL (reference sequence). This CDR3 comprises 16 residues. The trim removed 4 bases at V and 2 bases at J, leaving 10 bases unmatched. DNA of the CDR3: TGTGCCAGCAGCCCTGCTATCGGACTAGCAACCTACGAGCAGTACTTC. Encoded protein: CASSPAIGLATYEQYF.

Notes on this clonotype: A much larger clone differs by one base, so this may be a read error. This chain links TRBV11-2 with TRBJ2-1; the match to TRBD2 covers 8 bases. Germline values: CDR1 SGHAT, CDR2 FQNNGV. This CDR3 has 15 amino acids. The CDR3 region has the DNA TGTGCCAGCAGCGCCAGCGGGAGCTCCTACAATGATCAGTTCTTC. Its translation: CASSASGSSYNDQFF.

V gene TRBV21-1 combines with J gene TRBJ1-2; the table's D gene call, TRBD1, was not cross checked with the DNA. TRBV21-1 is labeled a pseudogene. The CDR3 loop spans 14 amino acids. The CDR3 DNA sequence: TGTGCCAGCAGCAGATACAGGGGGAACTATGGCTACACCTTC. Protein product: CASSRYRGNYGYTF.

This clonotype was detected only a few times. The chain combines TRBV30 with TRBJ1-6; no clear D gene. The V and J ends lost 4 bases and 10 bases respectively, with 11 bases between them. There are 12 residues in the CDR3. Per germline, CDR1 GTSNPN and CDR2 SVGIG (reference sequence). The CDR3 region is CAWNRDSSPLHF. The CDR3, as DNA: TGTGCCTGGAACCGGGATTCCTCACCCCTCCACTTT.